These 15 T cell receptor beta chains were all obtained from the same sample, sequenced in a study of T cell responses to AZD1222 COVID-19 vaccine. Data came from immunoSEQ multiplex PCR; TCRdb stores just in-frame clones and leaves some out. The repertoire holds roughly 150,000 clones, with approximately 90% as singletons. The sequences come from peripheral blood, collected on day 0 of AZD1222 vaccination. The receptor set was obtained from an adult in good health.

The genes are TRBV30 and TRBJ1-5, with 8 bases fitting TRBD1. Looked up from germline, CDR1 is GTSNPN and CDR2 is SVGIG (reference sequence). Trimming took 2 bases from V and 6 from J; bases not matched to a gene: 3. The CDR3 spans 13 residues. CDR3 in amino acids: CAWSPQGAQPQHF. CDR3 DNA: TGTGCCTGGAGTCCGCAGGGGGCTCAGCCCCAGCATTTT.

V gene TRBV7-9 combines with J gene TRBJ1-4; D perhaps matches TRBD1 (5 bases). V lost 5 bases and J lost 1, with 8 bases in between. Germline values: CDR1 SEHNR, CDR2 FQNEAQ (reference sequence). CDR3 length: 14 amino acids. CDR3 nucleotides: TGTGCCAGCAGCCCTGGGGGAACTAATGAAAAACTGTTTTTT. This encodes CASSPGGTNEKLFF.

The genes are TRBV6-4 and TRBJ1-2; tentatively, D is TRBD1 (6 bases). The CDR3 loop spans 14 amino acids. Germline CDR1 and CDR2: MRHNA and SNTAGT. The ends were cut back, 5 bases at V and 7 bases at J, with 17 bases in the middle. CDR3 residues: CASSHPGGEGGYTF. CDR3 DNA sequence: TGTGCCAGCAGTCACCCCGGGGGCGAGGGTGGCTACACCTTC.

The rearrangement uses TRBV28 and TRBJ2-1, with D perhaps given as TRBD1 or TRBD2 (5 bases each). With 5 bases removed from V and 10 bases from J, the gap between germline ends came to 9 bases. The CDR3 loop spans 11 amino acids. Germline V CDR1 and CDR2: MDHEN, SYDVKM. The CDR3 reads CASSPRGEQFF. Here the CDR3 DNA reads TGTGCCAGCAGTCCTCGGGGCGAGCAGTTCTTC.

This chain links TRBV21-1 with TRBJ1-5. TRBV21-1 is a documented pseudogene. CDR3 size: 15 residues. The CDR3 loop is CASRKQRDSNQPQHF. The CDR3 bases are TGTGCCAGCAGAAAGCAAAGGGATAGCAATCAGCCCCAGCATTTT.

J is TRBJ2-1 and V is TRBV10-3; D unclear. The V and J ends lost 7 bases and 0 bases respectively, with 10 bases between them. Per germline, CDR1 ENHRY and CDR2 SYGVKD. The CDR3 length is 14 residues. CDR3 sequence: CAITDGSSYNEQFF. CDR3 in DNA: TGTGCCATCACGGATGGCAGCTCCTACAATGAGCAGTTCTTC.

The V and J genes are TRBV5-1 and TRBJ1-2, with TRBD1 as a possible D gene (5 bases). CDR1 is SGHRS, CDR2 YFSETQ, per germline. There are 13 residues in the CDR3. Between the trimmed V and J ends, which lost 2 bases and 8 bases, there was a span of 13 bases. Here the CDR3 reads CASSLSGIEGYTF. As DNA, the CDR3 is TGCGCCAGCAGCTTATCAGGGATTGAGGGCTACACCTTC.

The chain couples TRBV19 to TRBJ2-5; 7 bases match TRBD1. J lost 14 bases, V lost 1 base, and 10 bases had no gene match. Germline CDR1 LNHDA, CDR2 SQIVND (reference sequence). This CDR3 contains 13 residues. The CDR3 reads CASSIAIGGPLYF. Written as DNA, the CDR3 is TGTGCCAGTAGTATAGCGATAGGGGGCCCTCTATACTTC.

This clone was observed a handful of times. The V and J genes are TRBV6-1 and TRBJ2-7, with a tentative D call TRBD1 (5 bases). The CDR3 covers 17 residues. The ends were cut back, 4 bases at V and 3 bases at J, with 22 bases in the middle. Germline V lookup: CDR1 MNHNS, CDR2 SASEGT. CDR3 DNA: TGTGCCAGCAGTGGCCGCGCAGGACATAGAAACTTCTACGAGCAGTACTTC. Protein product: CASSGRAGHRNFYEQYF.

The V gene is TRBV7-9, the J gene TRBJ2-7, with a possible D match to TRBD2 (5 bases). This CDR3 spans 12 amino acids. CDR1 and CDR2 (germline): SEHNR, FQNEAQ (reference sequence). V lost 5 bases to trimming and J lost 2 bases, with 7 bases between them. The CDR3 is CASSPGTYEQYF. CDR3 in DNA: TGTGCCAGCAGCCCGGGAACCTACGAGCAGTACTTC.

The V and J genes are TRBV25-1 and TRBJ2-7; 9 nucleotides match TRBD1. This CDR3 has 16 residues. The germline V gene has CDR1 MGHDK and CDR2 SYGVNS. The J segment lost 5 bases and the V segment lost 8 bases, leaving 16 bases of the junction unmatched. The CDR3: CASGNLSQGAPHEQYF. The CDR3, as DNA: TGTGCCAGCGGAAACCTTTCACAGGGGGCGCCCCACGAGCAGTACTTC.

This clone was picked up one time. V usage is TRBV6-5 and J usage is TRBJ2-7; the D gene is possibly TRBD1 (6 bases). This CDR3 is built from 13 residues. With 6 bases removed from V and 0 bases from J, the gap between germline ends came to 9 bases. Germline CDR1 MNHEY, CDR2 SVGAGI. This CDR3 reads CASSTDSSYEQYF. In nucleotides, the CDR3 is TGTGCCAGCAGCACGGACAGCTCCTACGAGCAGTACTTC.

The chain is built from TRBV7-2 and TRBJ1-1; perhaps TRBD1 as D (6 bases). Deletions cut 6 bases from V and 0 bases from J, with 20 bases between. The CDR3 contains 17 residues. Germline lookup yields CDR1 SGHTA and CDR2 FQGNSA. CDR3 in amino acids: CASRSIRGGGMNTEAFF. CDR3 bases: TGTGCCAGCAGGTCGATTCGGGGGGGCGGGATGAACACTGAAGCTTTCTTT.

This clone was picked up one time. This chain uses TRBV2 with TRBJ1-2; TRBD1 is a possible D gene (6 bases). Germline V gene lookup returns CDR1 SNHLY and CDR2 FYNNEI. This CDR3 is built from 12 residues. Trimming removed 6 bases from V and 8 bases from J, with 13 bases in between. As DNA, the CDR3 is TGTGCCAGCAGAGGGGGGACCCCCGGCTACACCTTC. Residues: CASRGGTPGYTF.

CDR3: CAGIPGRLTGELFF. CDR3 nucleotide sequence: TGTGCCGGAATACCGGGACGCCTAACCGGGGAGCTGTTTTTT. The chain uses TRBV30 and TRBJ2-2; the D gene could be TRBD1 or TRBD2 (5 bases each). Germline V gives CDR1 GTSNPN, CDR2 SVGIG (reference sequence). Between the trimmed V and J ends, which lost 8 bases and 5 bases, there was a span of 18 bases. The CDR3 sequence is 14 residues long. Full variable domain (missing parts from reference TRBV30 and TRBJ2-2): SQTIHQWPATLVQPVGSPLSLECTVEGTSNPNLYWYRQAAGRGLQLLFYSVGIGQISSEVPQNLSASRPQDRQFILSSKKLLLSDSGFYLCAGIPGRLTGELFFGEGSRLTVL.